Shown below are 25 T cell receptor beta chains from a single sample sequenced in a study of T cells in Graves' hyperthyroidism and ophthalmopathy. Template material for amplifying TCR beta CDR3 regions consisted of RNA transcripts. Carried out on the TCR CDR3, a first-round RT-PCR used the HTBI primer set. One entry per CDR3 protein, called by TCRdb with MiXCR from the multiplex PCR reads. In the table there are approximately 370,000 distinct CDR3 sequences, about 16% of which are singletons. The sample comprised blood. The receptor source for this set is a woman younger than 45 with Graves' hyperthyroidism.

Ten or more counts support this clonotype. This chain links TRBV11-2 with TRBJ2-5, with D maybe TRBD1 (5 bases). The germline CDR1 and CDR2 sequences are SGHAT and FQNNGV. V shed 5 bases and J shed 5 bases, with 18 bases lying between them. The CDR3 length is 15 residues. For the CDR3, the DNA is TGTGCCAGCAGCCCCCGTAAGGGGCCCGGGGAGACCCAGTACTTC. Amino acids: CASSPRKGPGETQYF. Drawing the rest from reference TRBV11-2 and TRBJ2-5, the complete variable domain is EAGVAQSPRYKIIEKRQSVAFWCNPISGHATLYWYQQILGQGPKLLIQFQNNGVVDDSQLPKDRFSAERLKGVDSTLKIQPAKLEDSAVYLCASSPRKGPGETQYFGPGTRLLVL.

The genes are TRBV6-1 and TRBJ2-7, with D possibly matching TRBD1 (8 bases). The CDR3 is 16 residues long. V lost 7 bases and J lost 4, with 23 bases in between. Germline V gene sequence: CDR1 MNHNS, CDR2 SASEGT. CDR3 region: CASTSIQGGSWYEQYF. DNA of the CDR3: TGTGCCAGCACCTCTATACAGGGGGGGTCGTGGTACGAGCAGTACTTC.

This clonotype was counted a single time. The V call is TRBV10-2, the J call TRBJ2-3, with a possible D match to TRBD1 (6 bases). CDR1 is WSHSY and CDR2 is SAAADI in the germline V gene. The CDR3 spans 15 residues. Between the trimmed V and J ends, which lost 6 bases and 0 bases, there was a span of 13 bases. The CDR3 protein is CASRGTYTSTDTQYF. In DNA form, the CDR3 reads TGCGCCAGCAGAGGGACATACACTAGCACAGATACGCAGTATTTT.

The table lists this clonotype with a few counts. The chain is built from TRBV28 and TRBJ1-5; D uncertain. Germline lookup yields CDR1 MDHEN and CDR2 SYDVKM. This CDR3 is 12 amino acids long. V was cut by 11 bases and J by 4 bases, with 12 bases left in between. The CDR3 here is CAALGLNQPQHF. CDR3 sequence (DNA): TGTGCCGCCCTGGGGTTAAATCAGCCCCAGCATTTT.

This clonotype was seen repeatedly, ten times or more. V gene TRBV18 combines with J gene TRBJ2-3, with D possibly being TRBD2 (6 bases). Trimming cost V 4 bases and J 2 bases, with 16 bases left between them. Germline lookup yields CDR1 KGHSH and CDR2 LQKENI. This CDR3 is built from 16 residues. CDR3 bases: TGTGCCAGCTCACTGAACGCCGGGACTCCCACAGATACGCAGTATTTT. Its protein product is CASSLNAGTPTDTQYF. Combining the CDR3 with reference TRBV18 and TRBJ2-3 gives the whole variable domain NAGVMQNPRHLVRRRGQEARLRCSPMKGHSHVYWYRQLPEEGLKFMVYLQKENIIDESGMPKERFSAEFPKEGPSILRIQQVVRGDSAAYFCASSLNAGTPTDTQYFGPGTRLTVL.

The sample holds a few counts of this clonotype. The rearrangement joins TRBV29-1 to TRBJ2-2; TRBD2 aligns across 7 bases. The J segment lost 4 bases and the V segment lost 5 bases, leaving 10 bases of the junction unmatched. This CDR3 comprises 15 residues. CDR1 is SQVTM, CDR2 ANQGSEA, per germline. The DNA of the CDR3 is TGCAGCGTTTGGGTGGGAGGGCCTGTCACCGGGGAGCTGTTTTTT. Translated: CSVWVGGPVTGELFF.

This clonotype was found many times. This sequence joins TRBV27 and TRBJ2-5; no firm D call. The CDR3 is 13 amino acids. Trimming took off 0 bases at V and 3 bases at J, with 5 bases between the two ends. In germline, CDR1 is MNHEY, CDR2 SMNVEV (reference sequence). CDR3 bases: TGTGCCAGCAGTTTATCATCTGAAGAGACCCAGTACTTC. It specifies CASSLSSEETQYF.

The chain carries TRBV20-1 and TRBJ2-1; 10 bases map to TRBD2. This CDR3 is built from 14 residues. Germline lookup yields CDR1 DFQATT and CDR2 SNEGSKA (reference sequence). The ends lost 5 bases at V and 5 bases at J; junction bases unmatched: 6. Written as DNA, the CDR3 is TGCAGTGCTTGGACTAGCGGAGTTGACAATGAGCAGTTCTTC. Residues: CSAWTSGVDNEQFF.

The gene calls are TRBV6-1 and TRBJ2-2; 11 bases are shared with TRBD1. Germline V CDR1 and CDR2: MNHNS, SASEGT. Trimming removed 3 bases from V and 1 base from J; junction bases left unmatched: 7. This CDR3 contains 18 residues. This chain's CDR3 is CASSDQGTGGMNTGELFF. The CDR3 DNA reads TGTGCCAGCAGTGATCAAGGGACAGGGGGGATGAACACCGGGGAGCTGTTTTTT.

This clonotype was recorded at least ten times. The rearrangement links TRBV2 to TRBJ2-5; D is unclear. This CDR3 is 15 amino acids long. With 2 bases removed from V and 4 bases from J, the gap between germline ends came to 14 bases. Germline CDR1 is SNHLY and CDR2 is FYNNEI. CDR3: CASSELSLLAETQYF. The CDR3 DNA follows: TGTGCCAGCAGTGAATTGAGCCTCCTTGCAGAGACCCAGTACTTC.

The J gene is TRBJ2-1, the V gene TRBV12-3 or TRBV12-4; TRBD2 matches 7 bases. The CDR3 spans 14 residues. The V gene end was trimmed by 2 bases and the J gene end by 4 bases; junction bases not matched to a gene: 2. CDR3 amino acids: CASSLTSEYNEQFF. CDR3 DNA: TGTGCCAGCAGTTTAACTAGCGAGTACAATGAGCAGTTCTTC.

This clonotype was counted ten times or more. CDR3 coding DNA: TGTGCCAGCTCACCAAATGGCGGCACAGATACGCAGTATTTT. Residues: CASSPNGGTDTQYF. V is TRBV18 and J is TRBJ2-3, with D unclear. Trimming cost V 2 bases and J 1 base, with 7 bases left between them. This CDR3 is 14 amino acids long. Germline V gene lookup returns CDR1 KGHSH and CDR2 LQKENI.

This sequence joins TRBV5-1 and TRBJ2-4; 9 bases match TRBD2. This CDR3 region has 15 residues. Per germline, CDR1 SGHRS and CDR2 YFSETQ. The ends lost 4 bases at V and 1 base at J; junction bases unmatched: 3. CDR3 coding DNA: TGCGCCAGCAGCCCACTAGCGGGTGCCAAAAACATTCAGTACTTC. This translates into CASSPLAGAKNIQYF.

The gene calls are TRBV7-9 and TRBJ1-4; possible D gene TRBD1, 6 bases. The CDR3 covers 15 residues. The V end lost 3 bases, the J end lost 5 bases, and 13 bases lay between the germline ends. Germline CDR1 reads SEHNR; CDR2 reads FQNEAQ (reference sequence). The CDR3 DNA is TGTGCCAGCAGCTTGGAGGGGGTGGTGAATGAAAAACTGTTTTTT. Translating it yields CASSLEGVVNEKLFF.

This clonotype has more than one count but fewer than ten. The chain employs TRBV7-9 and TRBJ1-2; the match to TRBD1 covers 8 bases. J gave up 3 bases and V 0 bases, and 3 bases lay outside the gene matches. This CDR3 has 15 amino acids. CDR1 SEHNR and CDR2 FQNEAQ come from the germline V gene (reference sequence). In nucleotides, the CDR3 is TGTGCCAGCAGCTTAGCCGCGGACAGGGACTATGGCTACACCTTC. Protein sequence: CASSLAADRDYGYTF.

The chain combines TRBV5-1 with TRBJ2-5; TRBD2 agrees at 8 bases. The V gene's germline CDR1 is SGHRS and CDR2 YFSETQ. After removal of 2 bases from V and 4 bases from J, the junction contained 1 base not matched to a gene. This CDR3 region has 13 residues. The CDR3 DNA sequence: TGCGCCAGCAGCTTTCTAGCGGGAGAGACCCAGTACTTC. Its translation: CASSFLAGETQYF.

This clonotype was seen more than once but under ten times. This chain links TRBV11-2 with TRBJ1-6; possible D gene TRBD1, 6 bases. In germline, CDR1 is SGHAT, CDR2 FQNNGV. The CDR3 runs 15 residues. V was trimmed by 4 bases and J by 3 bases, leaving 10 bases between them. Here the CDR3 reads CASSSYRDYNSPLHF. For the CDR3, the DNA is TGTGCCAGCAGCTCATACAGGGACTATAATTCACCCCTCCACTTT. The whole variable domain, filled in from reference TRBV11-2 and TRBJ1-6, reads EAGVAQSPRYKIIEKRQSVAFWCNPISGHATLYWYQQILGQGPKLLIQFQNNGVVDDSQLPKDRFSAERLKGVDSTLKIQPAKLEDSAVYLCASSSYRDYNSPLHFGNGTRLTVT.

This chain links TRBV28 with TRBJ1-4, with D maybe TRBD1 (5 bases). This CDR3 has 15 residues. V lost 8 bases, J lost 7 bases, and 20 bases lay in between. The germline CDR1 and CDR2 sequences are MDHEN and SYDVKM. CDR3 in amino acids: CASGSQGVGGEKLFF. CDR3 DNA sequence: TGTGCCAGCGGATCCCAAGGGGTAGGCGGTGAAAAACTGTTTTTT.

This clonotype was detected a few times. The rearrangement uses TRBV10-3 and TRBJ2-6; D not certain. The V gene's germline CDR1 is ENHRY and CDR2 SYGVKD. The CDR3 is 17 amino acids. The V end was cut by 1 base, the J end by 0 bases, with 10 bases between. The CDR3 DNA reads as TGTGCCATCAGTGAGTTTACATCCACCTCTGGGGCCAACGTCCTGACTTTC. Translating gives CAISEFTSTSGANVLTF.

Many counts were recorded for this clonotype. The CDR3 is CASSQAMSVDTQYF. CDR3 coding DNA: TGTGCCAGCAGCCAAGCCATGTCGGTAGATACGCAGTATTTT. The chain has TRBV3-1 and TRBJ2-3, with D hard to call. The germline V gene encodes CDR1 LGHDT and CDR2 YNNKEL (reference sequence). The V and J ends lost 1 base and 5 bases respectively, with 10 bases between them. The CDR3 length is 14 residues.

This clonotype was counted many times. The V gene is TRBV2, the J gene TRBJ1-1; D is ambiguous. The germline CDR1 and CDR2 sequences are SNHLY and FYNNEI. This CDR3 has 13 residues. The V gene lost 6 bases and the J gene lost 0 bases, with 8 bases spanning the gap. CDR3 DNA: TGTGCCAGCAGCTCGGACCTGAACACTGAAGCTTTCTTT. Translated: CASSSDLNTEAFF.

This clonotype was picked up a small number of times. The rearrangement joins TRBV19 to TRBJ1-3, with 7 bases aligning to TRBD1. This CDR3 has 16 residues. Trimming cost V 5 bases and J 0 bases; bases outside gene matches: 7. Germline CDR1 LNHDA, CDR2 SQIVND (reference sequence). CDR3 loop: CASSQDRPSSGNTIYF. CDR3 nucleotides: TGTGCCAGTAGTCAGGACAGGCCGAGCTCTGGAAACACCATATATTTT.

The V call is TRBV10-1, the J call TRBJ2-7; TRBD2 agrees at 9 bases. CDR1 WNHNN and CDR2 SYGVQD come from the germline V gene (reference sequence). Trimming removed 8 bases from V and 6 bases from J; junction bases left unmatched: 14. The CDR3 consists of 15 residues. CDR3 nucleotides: TGCGCCAGCGGGCCTAGCGGGACAAGTGGGGGCGAGCAGTACTTC. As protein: CASGPSGTSGGEQYF.

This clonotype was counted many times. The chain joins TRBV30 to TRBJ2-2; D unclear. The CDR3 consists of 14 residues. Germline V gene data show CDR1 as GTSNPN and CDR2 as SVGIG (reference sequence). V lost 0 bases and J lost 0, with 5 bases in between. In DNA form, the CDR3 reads TGTGCCTGGAGTGTACTCTCGAACACCGGGGAGCTGTTTTTT. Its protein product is CAWSVLSNTGELFF.

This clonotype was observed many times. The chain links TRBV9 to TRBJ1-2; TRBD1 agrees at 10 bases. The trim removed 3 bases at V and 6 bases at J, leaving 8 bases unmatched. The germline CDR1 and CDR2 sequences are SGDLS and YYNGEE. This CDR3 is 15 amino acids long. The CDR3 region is CASSGPGQGIDGYTF. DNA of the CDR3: TGTGCCAGCAGCGGGCCGGGACAGGGGATTGATGGCTACACCTTC.